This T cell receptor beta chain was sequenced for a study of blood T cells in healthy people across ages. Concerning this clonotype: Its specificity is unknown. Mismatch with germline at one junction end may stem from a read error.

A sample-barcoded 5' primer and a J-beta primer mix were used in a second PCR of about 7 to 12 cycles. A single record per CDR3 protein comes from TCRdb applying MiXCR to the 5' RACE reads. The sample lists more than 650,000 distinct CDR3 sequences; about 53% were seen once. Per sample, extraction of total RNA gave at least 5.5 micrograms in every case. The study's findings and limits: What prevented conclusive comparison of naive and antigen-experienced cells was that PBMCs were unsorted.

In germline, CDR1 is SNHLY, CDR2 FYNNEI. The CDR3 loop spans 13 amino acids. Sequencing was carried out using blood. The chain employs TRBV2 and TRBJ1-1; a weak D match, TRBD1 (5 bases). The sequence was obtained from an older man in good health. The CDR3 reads CATQAGGNTEAFF. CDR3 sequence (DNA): TGTGCCACCCAAGCGGGGGGAAACACTGAGGCTTTCTTT.